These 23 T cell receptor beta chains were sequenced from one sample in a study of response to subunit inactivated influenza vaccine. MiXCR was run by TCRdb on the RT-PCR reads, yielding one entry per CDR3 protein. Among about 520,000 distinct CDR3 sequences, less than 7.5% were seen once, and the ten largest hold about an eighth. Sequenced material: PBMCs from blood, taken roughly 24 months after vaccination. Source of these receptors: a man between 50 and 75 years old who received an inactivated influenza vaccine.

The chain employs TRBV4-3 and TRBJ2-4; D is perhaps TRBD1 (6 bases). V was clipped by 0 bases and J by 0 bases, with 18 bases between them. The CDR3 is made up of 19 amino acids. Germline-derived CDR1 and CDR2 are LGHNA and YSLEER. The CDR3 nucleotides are TGCGCCAGCAGCCAAGAAGGCAGGGGCTCCCCCCTAGCCAAAAACATTCAGTACTTC. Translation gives CASSQEGRGSPLAKNIQYF.

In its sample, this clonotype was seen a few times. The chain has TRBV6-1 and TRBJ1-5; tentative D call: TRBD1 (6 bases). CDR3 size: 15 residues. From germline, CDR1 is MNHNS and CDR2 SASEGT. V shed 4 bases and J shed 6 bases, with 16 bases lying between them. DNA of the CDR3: TGTGCCAGCAGTGCGACTGGGGGCGGAGGTCAGCCCCAGCATTTT. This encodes CASSATGGGGQPQHF.

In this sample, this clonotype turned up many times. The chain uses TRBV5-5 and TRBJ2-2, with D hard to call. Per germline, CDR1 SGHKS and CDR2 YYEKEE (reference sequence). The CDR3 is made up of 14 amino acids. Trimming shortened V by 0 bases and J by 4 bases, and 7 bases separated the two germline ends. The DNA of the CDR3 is TGTGCCAGCAGCTTGGAGGTCAGCACCGGGGAGCTGTTTTTT. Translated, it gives CASSLEVSTGELFF.

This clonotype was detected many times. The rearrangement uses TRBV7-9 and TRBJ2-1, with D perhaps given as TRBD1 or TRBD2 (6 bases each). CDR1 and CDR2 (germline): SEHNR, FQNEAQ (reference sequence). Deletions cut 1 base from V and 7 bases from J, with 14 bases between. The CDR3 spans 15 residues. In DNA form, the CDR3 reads TGTGCCAGCAGCTTAGGAGGGGGGCTGTTTAATGAGCAGTTCTTC. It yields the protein CASSLGGGLFNEQFF.

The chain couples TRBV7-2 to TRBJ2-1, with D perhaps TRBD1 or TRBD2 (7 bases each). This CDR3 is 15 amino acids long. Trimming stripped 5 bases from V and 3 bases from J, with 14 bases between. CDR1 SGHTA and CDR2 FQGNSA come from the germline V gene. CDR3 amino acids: CASSPSRGGYNEQFF. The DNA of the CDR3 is TGTGCCAGCAGCCCCAGCAGGGGGGGCTACAATGAGCAGTTCTTC.

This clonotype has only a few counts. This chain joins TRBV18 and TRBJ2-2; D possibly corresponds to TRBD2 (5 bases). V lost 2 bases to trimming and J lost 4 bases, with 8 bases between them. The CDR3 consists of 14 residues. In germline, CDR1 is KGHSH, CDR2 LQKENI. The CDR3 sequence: CASSPAGSTGELFF. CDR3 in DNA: TGTGCCAGCTCACCAGCGGGTAGCACCGGGGAGCTGTTTTTT.

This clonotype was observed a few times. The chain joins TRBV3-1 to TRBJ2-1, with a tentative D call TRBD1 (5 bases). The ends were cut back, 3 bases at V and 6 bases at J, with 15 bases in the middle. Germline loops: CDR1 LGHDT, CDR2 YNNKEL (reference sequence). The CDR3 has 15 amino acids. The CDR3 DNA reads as TGTGCCAGCAGCCACCGAAGTGGGCAGGGCAATGAGCAGTTCTTC. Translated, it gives CASSHRSGQGNEQFF.

The CDR3 protein is CASSLRFKGRDEQYF. CDR3 sequence (DNA): TGTGCCAGCAGTTTAAGGTTTAAGGGTCGGGACGAGCAGTACTTC. The gene calls are TRBV12-3 or TRBV12-4 and TRBJ2-7; D gene unclear. The CDR3 is 15 amino acids. V was shortened by 2 bases and J by 5 bases, with 16 bases between the two germline ends.

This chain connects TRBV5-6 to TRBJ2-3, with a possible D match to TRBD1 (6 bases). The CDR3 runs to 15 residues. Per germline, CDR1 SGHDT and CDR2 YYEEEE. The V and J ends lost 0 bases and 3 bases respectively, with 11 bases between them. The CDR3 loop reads CASSLDLRGTDTQYF. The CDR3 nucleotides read TGTGCCAGCAGCTTGGATCTTAGGGGGACAGATACGCAGTATTTT.

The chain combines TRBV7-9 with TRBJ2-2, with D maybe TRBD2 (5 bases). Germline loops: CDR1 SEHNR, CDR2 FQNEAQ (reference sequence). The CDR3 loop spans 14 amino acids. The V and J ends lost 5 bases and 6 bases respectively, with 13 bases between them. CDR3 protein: CASSTLLVSGELFF. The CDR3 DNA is TGTGCCAGCAGCACCCTACTAGTTTCCGGGGAGCTGTTTTTT.

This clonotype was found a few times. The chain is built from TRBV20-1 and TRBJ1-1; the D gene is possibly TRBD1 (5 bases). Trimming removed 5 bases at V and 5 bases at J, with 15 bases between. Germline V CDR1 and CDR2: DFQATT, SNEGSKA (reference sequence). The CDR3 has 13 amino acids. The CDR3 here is CSAFGGGETEAFF. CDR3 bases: TGCAGTGCTTTTGGGGGGGGTGAGACTGAAGCTTTCTTT.

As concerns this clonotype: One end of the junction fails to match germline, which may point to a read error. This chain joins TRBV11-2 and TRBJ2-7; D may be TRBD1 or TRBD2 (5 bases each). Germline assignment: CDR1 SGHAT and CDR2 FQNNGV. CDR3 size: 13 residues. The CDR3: CTSSGRGLLEQYF. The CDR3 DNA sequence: TGTACCAGCAGCGGACGGGGCCTACTGGAGCAGTACTTC.

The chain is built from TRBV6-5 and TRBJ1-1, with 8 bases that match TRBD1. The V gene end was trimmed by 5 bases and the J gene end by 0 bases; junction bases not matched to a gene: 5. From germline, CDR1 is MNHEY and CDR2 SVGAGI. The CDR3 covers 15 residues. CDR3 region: CASSTDRGVNTEAFF. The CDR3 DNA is TGTGCCAGCAGTACCGACAGGGGCGTGAACACTGAAGCTTTCTTT.

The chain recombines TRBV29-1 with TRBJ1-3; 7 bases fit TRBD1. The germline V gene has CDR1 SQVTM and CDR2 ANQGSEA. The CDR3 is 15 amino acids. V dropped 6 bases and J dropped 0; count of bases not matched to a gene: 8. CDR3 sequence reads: CSVGWTGLSGNTIYF. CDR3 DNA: TGCAGCGTGGGCTGGACAGGTCTCTCTGGAAACACCATATATTTT.

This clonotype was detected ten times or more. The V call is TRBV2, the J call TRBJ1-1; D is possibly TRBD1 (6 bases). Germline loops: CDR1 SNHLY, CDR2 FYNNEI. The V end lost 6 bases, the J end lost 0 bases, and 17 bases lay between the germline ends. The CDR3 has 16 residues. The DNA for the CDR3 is TGTGCCAGCAGGGAGGGGGATCGATTCATGAACACTGAAGCTTTCTTT. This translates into CASREGDRFMNTEAFF.

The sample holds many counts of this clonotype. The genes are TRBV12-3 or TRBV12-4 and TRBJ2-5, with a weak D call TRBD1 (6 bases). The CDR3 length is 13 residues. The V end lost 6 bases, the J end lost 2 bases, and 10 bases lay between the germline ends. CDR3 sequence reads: CASRRQEQETQYF. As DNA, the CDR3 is TGTGCCAGCAGAAGACAGGAACAAGAGACCCAGTACTTC.

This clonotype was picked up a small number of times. The CDR3 here is CASTSGGTGELFF. Here the CDR3 DNA reads TGTGCCAGCACTTCAGGGGGCACCGGGGAGCTGTTTTTT. The chain links TRBV25-1 to TRBJ2-2, with 7 positions matching TRBD1. Germline loops: CDR1 MGHDK, CDR2 SYGVNS. The V gene end was trimmed by 7 bases and the J gene end by 4 bases; junction bases not matched to a gene: 3. The CDR3 sequence is 13 residues long.

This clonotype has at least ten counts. CDR3 loop: CASSLPRDFGGDGETQYF. The CDR3 DNA reads TGTGCCAGCAGCCTACCCCGCGACTTTGGGGGAGATGGAGAGACCCAGTACTTC. The chain links TRBV21-1 to TRBJ2-5; TRBD2 was called by the table and not checked on the DNA. TRBV21-1 is assigned pseudogene status. The CDR3 consists of 18 residues.

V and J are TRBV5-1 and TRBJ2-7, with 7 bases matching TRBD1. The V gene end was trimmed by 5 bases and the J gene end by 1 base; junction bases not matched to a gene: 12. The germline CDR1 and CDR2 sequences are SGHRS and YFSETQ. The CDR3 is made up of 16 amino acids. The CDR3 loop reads CASSLDPGQRSYEQYF. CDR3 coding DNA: TGCGCCAGCAGTTTAGATCCGGGACAGAGATCCTACGAGCAGTACTTC.

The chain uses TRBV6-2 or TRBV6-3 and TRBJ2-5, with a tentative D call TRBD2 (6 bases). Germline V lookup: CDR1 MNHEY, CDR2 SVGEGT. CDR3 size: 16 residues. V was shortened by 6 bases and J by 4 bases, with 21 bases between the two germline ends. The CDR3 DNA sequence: TGTGCCAGCAGCCGAACTGGCGGGGTGAAAGGAGAGACCCAGTACTTC. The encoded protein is CASSRTGGVKGETQYF.

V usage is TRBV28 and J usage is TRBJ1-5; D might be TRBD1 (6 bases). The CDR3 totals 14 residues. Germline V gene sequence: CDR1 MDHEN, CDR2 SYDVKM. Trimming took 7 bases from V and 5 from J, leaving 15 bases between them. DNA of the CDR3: TGTGCCAGCATGCCGGGCGGGGGCGATCAGCCCCAGCATTTT. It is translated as CASMPGGGDQPQHF.

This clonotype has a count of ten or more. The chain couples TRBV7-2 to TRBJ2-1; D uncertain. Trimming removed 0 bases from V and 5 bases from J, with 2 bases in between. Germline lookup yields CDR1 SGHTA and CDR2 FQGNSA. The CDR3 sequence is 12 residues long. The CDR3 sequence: CASSLAHNEQFF. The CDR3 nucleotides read TGTGCCAGCAGCTTAGCCCACAATGAGCAGTTCTTC.

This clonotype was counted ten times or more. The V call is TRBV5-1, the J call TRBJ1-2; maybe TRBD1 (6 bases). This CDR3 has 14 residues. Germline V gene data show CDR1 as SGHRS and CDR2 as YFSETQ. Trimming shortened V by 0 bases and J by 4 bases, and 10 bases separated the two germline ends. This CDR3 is CASSLAGAVYGYTF. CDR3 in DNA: TGCGCCAGCAGCTTGGCGGGGGCGGTCTATGGCTACACCTTC.